A selection of T cell receptor beta chains follows, all from one sample in a study of T-cell memory formation after mild COVID-19. TCRdb analysed the 5' RACE reads with MiXCR anew, one entry per CDR3 protein. The sample shows 350,000 to 500,000 distinct CDR3 sequences, roughly 18% of them seen only once. Sequenced input: PBMCs or a T cell subset sorted from them (not recorded which). These receptors all stem from a man aged 18 to 29 who had mild COVID-19 (a few samples of this study predate the infection). Cell type and time point are not known. CDR3s include the opening cysteine and the closing phenylalanine or tryptophan. A D gene is named only where the DNA matches it firmly. Expanded clones are given a class, and other clones once, few, many or no size at all.

D gene: NA; V gene: TRBV10-3; J gene: TRBJ2-3; clone size: NA; CDR3 protein: CAIRDYTDTQYF; CDR3 DNA: TGTGCCATCAGGGACTACACAGATACGCAGTATTTT
D gene: NA; V gene: TRBV12-3/TRBV12-4; J gene: TRBJ1-4; clone size: NA; CDR3 protein: CASSFSGKLFF; CDR3 DNA: TGTGCCAGCAGTTTCTCGGGGAAACTGTTTTTT
D gene: NA; V gene: TRBV3-1; J gene: TRBJ2-1; clone size: few; CDR3 protein: CASSQDIASFHEQFF; CDR3 DNA: TGTGCCAGCAGCCAAGATATTGCTAGCTTCCATGAGCAGTTCTTC
D gene: TRBD2; V gene: TRBV4-1; J gene: TRBJ2-7; clone size: few; CDR3 protein: CASSLRLAGAYEQYF; CDR3 DNA: TGCGCCAGCAGCCTTCGACTAGCGGGGGCCTACGAGCAGTACTTC
D gene: TRBD1; V gene: TRBV11-2; J gene: TRBJ2-7; clone size: NA; CDR3 protein: CASSPLRGQGRHEQYF; CDR3 DNA: TGTGCCAGCAGCCCACTCAGGGGGCAGGGGCGCCACGAGCAGTACTTC
D gene: TRBD2; V gene: TRBV6-5; J gene: TRBJ2-5; clone size: NA; CDR3 protein: CASSRGLAGPAQETQYF; CDR3 DNA: TGTGCCAGCAGCAGAGGACTAGCGGGGCCCGCACAAGAGACCCAGTACTTC
D gene: TRBD1; V gene: TRBV24-1; J gene: TRBJ2-1; clone size: NA; CDR3 protein: CATSDRSGTVDNEQFF; CDR3 DNA: TGTGCCACCAGTGACCGCTCCGGGACAGTCGACAATGAGCAGTTCTTC
D gene: NA; V gene: TRBV5-5; J gene: TRBJ1-1; clone size: NA; CDR3 protein: CASSLAVQGEAFF; CDR3 DNA: TGTGCCAGCAGCTTGGCCGTACAGGGAGAAGCTTTCTTT
D gene: NA; V gene: TRBV18; J gene: TRBJ1-6; clone size: few; CDR3 protein: CASSPPGRNNSPLHF; CDR3 DNA: TGTGCCAGCTCACCACCGGGCAGAAATAATTCACCCCTCCACTTT
D gene: NA; V gene: TRBV25-1; J gene: TRBJ1-3; clone size: NA; CDR3 protein: CASSAMTASGNTIYF; CDR3 DNA: TGTGCCAGCAGTGCAATGACAGCCTCTGGAAACACCATATATTTT
D gene: TRBD2; V gene: TRBV5-5; J gene: TRBJ2-1; clone size: few; CDR3 protein: CASMAGGGYNEQFF; CDR3 DNA: TGTGCCAGCATGGCGGGGGGGGGATACAATGAGCAGTTCTTC
D gene: NA; V gene: TRBV7-2; J gene: TRBJ2-7; clone size: NA; CDR3 protein: CASSFLASETYEQYF; CDR3 DNA: TGTGCCAGCAGCTTCTTGGCTAGCGAAACCTACGAGCAGTACTTC
D gene: NA; V gene: TRBV27; J gene: TRBJ2-6; clone size: many; CDR3 protein: CASKGESSGANVLTF; CDR3 DNA: TGTGCCAGCAAGGGGGAGTCCTCTGGGGCCAACGTCCTGACTTTC
D gene: NA; V gene: TRBV7-2; J gene: TRBJ1-2; clone size: once; CDR3 protein: CASSLRNVDARGEGYTF; CDR3 DNA: TGTGCCAGCAGCTTGCGGAATGTCGATGCCAGGGGTGAGGGCTACACCTTC
D gene: NA; V gene: TRBV18; J gene: TRBJ2-3; clone size: NA; CDR3 protein: CASSPVPETSTDTQYF; CDR3 DNA: TGTGCCAGCTCACCGGTACCAGAGACTAGCACAGATACGCAGTATTTT
D gene: NA; V gene: TRBV9; J gene: TRBJ2-7; clone size: few; CDR3 protein: CASSPSLGYEQYF; CDR3 DNA: TGTGCCAGCAGCCCATCGTTGGGCTACGAGCAGTACTTC
D gene: NA; V gene: TRBV4-2; J gene: TRBJ2-1; clone size: many; CDR3 protein: CASSFGRKDEQFF; CDR3 DNA: TGTGCCAGCAGCTTTGGGCGGAAGGATGAGCAGTTCTTC
D gene: NA; V gene: TRBV4-3; J gene: TRBJ1-6; clone size: NA; CDR3 protein: CASSQETGQGGSPLHF; CDR3 DNA: TGCGCCAGCAGCCAAGAGACGGGACAAGGCGGCTCACCCCTCCACTTT
D gene: NA; V gene: TRBV29-1; J gene: TRBJ1-5; clone size: few; CDR3 protein: CSVGEGSNQPQHF; CDR3 DNA: TGCAGCGTTGGGGAAGGCAGCAATCAGCCCCAGCATTTT
D gene: NA; V gene: TRBV20-1; J gene: TRBJ2-5; clone size: NA; CDR3 protein: CSPRWAETQYF; CDR3 DNA: TGCAGTCCGAGGTGGGCAGAGACCCAGTACTTC
D gene: NA; V gene: TRBV7-9; J gene: TRBJ1-6; clone size: NA; CDR3 protein: CASSPQGPNSPLHF; CDR3 DNA: TGTGCCAGCAGCCCTCAGGGTCCTAATTCACCCCTCCACTTT
D gene: TRBD2; V gene: TRBV2; J gene: TRBJ2-2; clone size: NA; CDR3 protein: CASSETPGGTGELFF; CDR3 DNA: TGTGCCAGCAGTGAAACCCCGGGGGGGACCGGGGAGCTGTTTTTT
D gene: TRBD1; V gene: TRBV6-1; J gene: TRBJ2-7; clone size: NA; CDR3 protein: CASESGQGSYEQYF; CDR3 DNA: TGTGCCAGCGAGTCGGGACAGGGTTCCTACGAGCAGTACTTC
D gene: TRBD1; V gene: TRBV5-1; J gene: TRBJ2-1; clone size: few; CDR3 protein: CASTPGQPYNEQFF; CDR3 DNA: TGCGCCAGCACCCCGGGACAGCCTTACAATGAGCAGTTCTTC
D gene: TRBD1; V gene: TRBV27; J gene: TRBJ2-3; clone size: few; CDR3 protein: CASSLRGQGLYF; CDR3 DNA: TGTGCCAGCAGTCTGAGGGGACAGGGTCTGTATTTT
D gene: NA; V gene: TRBV6-2/TRBV6-3; J gene: TRBJ2-5; clone size: few; CDR3 protein: CASSYSQMGETQYF; CDR3 DNA: TGTGCCAGCAGTTACTCGCAAATGGGGGAGACCCAGTACTTC
D gene: TRBD2; V gene: TRBV4-3; J gene: TRBJ2-3; clone size: NA; CDR3 protein: CASSQDRGREGRSTDTQYF; CDR3 DNA: TGCGCCAGCAGCCAAGATCGGGGCAGGGAGGGAAGGAGCACAGATACGCAGTATTTT
D gene: TRBD1; V gene: TRBV9; J gene: TRBJ1-1; clone size: NA; CDR3 protein: CASSATSGTGGSEAFF; CDR3 DNA: TGTGCCAGCAGCGCAACATCAGGGACAGGTGGTTCTGAAGCTTTCTTT
D gene: TRBD2; V gene: TRBV6-5; J gene: TRBJ2-2; clone size: NA; CDR3 protein: CASSSSGVTGELFF; CDR3 DNA: TGTGCCAGCTCTTCTAGCGGGGTCACCGGGGAGCTGTTTTTT
D gene: NA; V gene: TRBV20-1; J gene: TRBJ2-3; clone size: NA; CDR3 protein: CSGSPGGHTDTQYF; CDR3 DNA: TGCAGTGGCTCACCAGGTGGGCACACAGATACGCAGTATTTT
D gene: NA; V gene: TRBV5-1; J gene: TRBJ1-1; clone size: many; CDR3 protein: CASSPRPGDRAFF; CDR3 DNA: TGCGCCAGCAGCCCCCGTCCCGGGGATCGGGCTTTCTTT
D gene: NA; V gene: TRBV6-4; J gene: TRBJ2-1; clone size: few; CDR3 protein: CASSESTYNEQFF; CDR3 DNA: TGTGCCAGCAGTGAGTCGACCTACAATGAGCAGTTCTTC
D gene: NA; V gene: TRBV2; J gene: TRBJ2-5; clone size: few; CDR3 protein: CASIRGQTETQYF; CDR3 DNA: TGTGCCAGCATCAGGGGACAAACGGAGACCCAGTACTTC
D gene: TRBD2; V gene: TRBV20-1; J gene: TRBJ2-3; clone size: NA; CDR3 protein: CSARTSGKVTDTQYF; CDR3 DNA: TGCAGTGCCAGGACTAGCGGGAAGGTAACAGATACGCAGTATTTT
D gene: TRBD1; V gene: TRBV6-6; J gene: TRBJ1-1; clone size: few; CDR3 protein: CASSPEQGGSEAFF; CDR3 DNA: TGTGCCAGCAGTCCGGAACAGGGGGGTTCTGAAGCTTTCTTT
D gene: NA; V gene: TRBV12-3/TRBV12-4; J gene: TRBJ1-5; clone size: NA; CDR3 protein: CASTLGSQPQHF; CDR3 DNA: TGTGCCAGCACTCTCGGTAGTCAGCCCCAGCATTTT
D gene: NA; V gene: TRBV20-1; J gene: TRBJ2-3; clone size: NA; CDR3 protein: CSARDVRGADTQYF; CDR3 DNA: TGCAGTGCTAGAGATGTCAGGGGAGCAGATACGCAGTATTTT
D gene: NA; V gene: TRBV14; J gene: TRBJ2-1; clone size: NA; CDR3 protein: CASSQEGPSFPSYNEQFF; CDR3 DNA: TGTGCCAGCAGCCAGGAGGGACCATCCTTCCCCTCCTACAATGAGCAGTTCTTC
D gene: TRBD2; V gene: TRBV7-6; J gene: TRBJ2-1; clone size: few; CDR3 protein: CASTTPGLVNEQFF; CDR3 DNA: TGTGCCAGCACCACCCCCGGACTAGTCAATGAGCAGTTCTTC
D gene: TRBD1; V gene: TRBV7-2; J gene: TRBJ2-3; clone size: few; CDR3 protein: CASIQIRDRGPGDTQYF; CDR3 DNA: TGTGCCAGCATCCAAATCCGGGACAGGGGGCCCGGGGATACGCAGTATTTT
D gene: TRBD2; V gene: TRBV7-9; J gene: TRBJ2-5; clone size: few; CDR3 protein: CASSRLAGGPETQYF; CDR3 DNA: TGTGCCAGCAGCCGACTAGCGGGGGGGCCGGAGACCCAGTACTTC
D gene: TRBD1; V gene: TRBV7-2; J gene: TRBJ1-2; clone size: many; CDR3 protein: CASSQTGYYGYTF; CDR3 DNA: TGTGCCAGCAGCCAGACAGGGTACTATGGCTACACCTTC
D gene: TRBD2; V gene: TRBV5-1; J gene: TRBJ2-1; clone size: many; CDR3 protein: CASRPGGGSSYNEQFF; CDR3 DNA: TGCGCCAGCAGGCCGGGGGGGGGAAGCTCCTACAATGAGCAGTTCTTC
D gene: NA; V gene: TRBV12-3/TRBV12-4; J gene: TRBJ1-1; clone size: NA; CDR3 protein: CASSLGPRAFF; CDR3 DNA: TGTGCCAGCAGTTTGGGTCCCCGGGCTTTCTTT
D gene: NA; V gene: TRBV7-2; J gene: TRBJ2-5; clone size: many; CDR3 protein: CASSLNRGASYPGDQTQYF; CDR3 DNA: TGTGCCAGCAGCCTAAACCGGGGAGCTTCGTATCCGGGGGACCAGACCCAGTACTTC
D gene: TRBD2; V gene: TRBV7-8; J gene: TRBJ2-5; clone size: NA; CDR3 protein: CASSLAQGLAGKETQYF; CDR3 DNA: TGTGCCAGCAGCTTAGCGCAGGGACTAGCGGGGAAAGAGACCCAGTACTTC
D gene: NA; V gene: TRBV9; J gene: TRBJ1-2; clone size: NA; CDR3 protein: CASSARDGPYGYTF; CDR3 DNA: TGTGCCAGCAGCGCCAGGGACGGACCATATGGCTACACCTTC
D gene: TRBD1; V gene: TRBV4-3; J gene: TRBJ2-1; clone size: few; CDR3 protein: CASSQGTGDPSYNEQFF; CDR3 DNA: TGCGCCAGCAGCCAAGGGACAGGGGACCCCTCCTACAATGAGCAGTTCTTC
D gene: TRBD1; V gene: TRBV5-1; J gene: TRBJ2-5; clone size: NA; CDR3 protein: CASSTSTGLETQYF; CDR3 DNA: TGCGCCAGCAGCACATCGACAGGGCTGGAGACCCAGTACTTC
D gene: NA; V gene: TRBV7-8; J gene: TRBJ1-6; clone size: NA; CDR3 protein: CASSLAGETLHF; CDR3 DNA: TGTGCCAGCAGCTTAGCTGGCGAGACCCTCCACTTT
D gene: NA; V gene: TRBV7-3; J gene: TRBJ2-3; clone size: NA; CDR3 protein: CASSSGPASDTQYF; CDR3 DNA: TGTGCCAGCAGCTCGGGACCCGCGTCAGATACGCAGTATTTT